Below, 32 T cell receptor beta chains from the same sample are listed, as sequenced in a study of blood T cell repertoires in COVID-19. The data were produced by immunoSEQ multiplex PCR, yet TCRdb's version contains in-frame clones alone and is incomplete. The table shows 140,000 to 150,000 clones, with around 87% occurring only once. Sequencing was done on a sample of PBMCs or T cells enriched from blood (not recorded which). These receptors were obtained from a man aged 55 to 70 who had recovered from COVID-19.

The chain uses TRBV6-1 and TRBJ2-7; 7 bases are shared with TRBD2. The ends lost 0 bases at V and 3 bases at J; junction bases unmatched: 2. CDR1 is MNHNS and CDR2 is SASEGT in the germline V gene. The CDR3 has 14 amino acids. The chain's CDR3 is CASSEAGGVYEQYF. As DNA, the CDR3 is TGTGCCAGCAGTGAAGCTGGGGGGGTCTACGAGCAGTACTTC.

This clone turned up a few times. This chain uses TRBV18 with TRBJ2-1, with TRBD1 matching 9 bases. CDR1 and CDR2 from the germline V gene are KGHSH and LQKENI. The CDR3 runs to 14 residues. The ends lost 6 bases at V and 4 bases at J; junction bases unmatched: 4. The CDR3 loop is CASSRDRDYNEQFF. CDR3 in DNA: TGTGCCAGCTCTCGGGACAGGGATTACAATGAGCAGTTCTTC. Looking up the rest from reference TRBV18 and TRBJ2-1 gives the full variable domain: NAGVMQNPRHLVRRRGQEARLRCSPMKGHSHVYWYRQLPEEGLKFMVYLQKENIIDESGMPKERFSAEFPKEGPSILRIQQVVRGDSAAYFCASSRDRDYNEQFFGPGTRLTVL.

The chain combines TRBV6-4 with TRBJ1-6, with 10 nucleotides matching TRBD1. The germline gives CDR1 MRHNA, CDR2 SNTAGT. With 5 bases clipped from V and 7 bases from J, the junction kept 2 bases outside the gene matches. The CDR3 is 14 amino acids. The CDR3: CASSRTGGNSPLHF. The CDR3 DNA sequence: TGTGCCAGCAGTAGGACAGGGGGAAATTCACCCCTCCACTTT.

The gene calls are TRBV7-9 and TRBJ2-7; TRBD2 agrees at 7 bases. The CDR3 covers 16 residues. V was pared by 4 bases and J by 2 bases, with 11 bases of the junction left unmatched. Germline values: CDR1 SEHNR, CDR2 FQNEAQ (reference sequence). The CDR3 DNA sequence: TGTGCCAGCAGCTCGCGGGGGAGCGGACCTCCCTACGAGCAGTACTTC. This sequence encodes CASSSRGSGPPYEQYF.

CDR3: CASSLGVGLSDNEQFF. CDR3 sequence (DNA): TGTGCCAGCAGTTTAGGTGTGGGGCTCAGCGACAATGAGCAGTTCTTC. This chain joins TRBV28 and TRBJ2-1, with D possibly TRBD1 on 5 matching bases. Germline loops: CDR1 MDHEN, CDR2 SYDVKM. The CDR3 is 16 residues long. V lost 2 bases and J lost 5, with 16 bases in between.

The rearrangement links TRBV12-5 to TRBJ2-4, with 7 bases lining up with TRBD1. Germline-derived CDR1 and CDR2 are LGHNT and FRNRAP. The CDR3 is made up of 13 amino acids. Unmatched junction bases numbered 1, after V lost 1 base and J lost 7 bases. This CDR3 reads CASGLEGANIQYF. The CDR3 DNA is TGTGCTAGTGGTTTGGAGGGGGCGAACATTCAGTACTTC. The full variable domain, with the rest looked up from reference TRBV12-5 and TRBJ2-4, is DARVTQTPRHKVTEMGQEVTMRCQPILGHNTVFWYRQTMMQGLELLAYFRNRAPLDDSGMPKDRFSAEMPDATLATLKIQPSEPRDSAVYFCASGLEGANIQYFGAGTRLSVL.

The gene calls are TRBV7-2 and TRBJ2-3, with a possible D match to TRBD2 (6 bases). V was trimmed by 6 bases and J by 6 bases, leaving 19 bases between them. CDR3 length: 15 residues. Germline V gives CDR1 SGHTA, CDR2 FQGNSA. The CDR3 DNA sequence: TGTGCCAGCAGGCGTCGTCCGGGAGCGCGCGATACGCAGTATTTT. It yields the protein CASRRRPGARDTQYF.

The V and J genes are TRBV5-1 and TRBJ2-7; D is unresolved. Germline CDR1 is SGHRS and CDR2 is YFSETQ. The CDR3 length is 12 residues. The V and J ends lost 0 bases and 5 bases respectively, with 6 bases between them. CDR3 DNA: TGCGCCAGCAGCTTGGTATTAAACGAGCAGTACTTC. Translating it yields CASSLVLNEQYF.

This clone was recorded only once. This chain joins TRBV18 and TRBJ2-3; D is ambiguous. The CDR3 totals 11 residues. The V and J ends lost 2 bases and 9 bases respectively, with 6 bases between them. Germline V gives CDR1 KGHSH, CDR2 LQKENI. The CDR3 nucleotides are TGTGCCAGCTCACCAGAGGTGACGCAGTATTTT. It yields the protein CASSPEVTQYF.

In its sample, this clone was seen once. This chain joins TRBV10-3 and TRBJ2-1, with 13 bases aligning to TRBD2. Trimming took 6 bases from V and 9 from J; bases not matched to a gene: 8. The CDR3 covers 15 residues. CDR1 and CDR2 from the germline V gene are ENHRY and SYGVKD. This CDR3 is CAIRQTSGGAGEQFF. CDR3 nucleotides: TGTGCCATCAGACAAACTAGCGGGGGGGCCGGTGAGCAGTTCTTC.

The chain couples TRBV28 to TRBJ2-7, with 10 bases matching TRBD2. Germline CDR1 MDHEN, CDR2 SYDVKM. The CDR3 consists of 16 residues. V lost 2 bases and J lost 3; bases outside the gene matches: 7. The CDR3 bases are TGTGCCAGCAGTTTAGTCAGCGGGGGGGTCCGCTACGAGCAGTACTTC. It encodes CASSLVSGGVRYEQYF.

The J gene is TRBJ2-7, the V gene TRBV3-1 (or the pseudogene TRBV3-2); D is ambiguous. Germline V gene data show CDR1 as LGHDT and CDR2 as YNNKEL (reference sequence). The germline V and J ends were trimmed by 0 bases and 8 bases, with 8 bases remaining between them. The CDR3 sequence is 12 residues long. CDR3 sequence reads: CASSQDERQQYF. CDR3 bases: TGTGCCAGCAGCCAAGATGAGCGTCAGCAGTACTTC.

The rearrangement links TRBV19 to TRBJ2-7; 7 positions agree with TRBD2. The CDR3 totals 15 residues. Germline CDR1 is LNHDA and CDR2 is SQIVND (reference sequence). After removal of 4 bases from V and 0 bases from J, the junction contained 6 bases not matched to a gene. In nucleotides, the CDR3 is TGTGCCAGTAGTAGCCCTAGCGGTCCCTCCTACGAGCAGTACTTC. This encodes CASSSPSGPSYEQYF. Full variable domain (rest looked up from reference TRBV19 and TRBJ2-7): DGGITQSPKYLFRKEGQNVTLSCEQNLNHDAMYWYRQDPGQGLRLIYYSQIVNDFQKGDIAEGYSVSREKKESFPLTVTSAQKNPTAFYLCASSSPSGPSYEQYFGPGTRLTVT.

This CDR3 reads CASRDRGLGGYTF. The CDR3 DNA reads as TGCGCCAGCAGGGACAGGGGGCTAGGTGGCTACACCTTC. This sequence joins TRBV10-2 and TRBJ1-2, with TRBD1 matching over 11 bases. V was clipped by 6 bases and J by 7 bases; unmatched bases: 4. Per germline, CDR1 WSHSY and CDR2 SAAADI. The CDR3 length is 13 residues.

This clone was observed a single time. DNA for the CDR3: TGTGCCAGCAGTCGGGGCACTGAAGCTTTCTTT. This translates into CASSRGTEAFF. The J gene is TRBJ1-1, the V gene TRBV6-2 or TRBV6-3; D uncertain. This CDR3 comprises 11 residues. Looked up from germline, CDR1 is MNHEY and CDR2 is SVGEGT. V was trimmed by 5 bases and J by 4 bases, leaving 5 bases between them.

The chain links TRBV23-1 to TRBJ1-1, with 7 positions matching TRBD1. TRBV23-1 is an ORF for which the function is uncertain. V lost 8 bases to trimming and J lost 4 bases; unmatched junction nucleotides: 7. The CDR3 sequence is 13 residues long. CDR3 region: CASPRTGFTEAFF. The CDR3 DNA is TGCGCCAGCCCCCGGACAGGTTTCACTGAAGCTTTCTTT.

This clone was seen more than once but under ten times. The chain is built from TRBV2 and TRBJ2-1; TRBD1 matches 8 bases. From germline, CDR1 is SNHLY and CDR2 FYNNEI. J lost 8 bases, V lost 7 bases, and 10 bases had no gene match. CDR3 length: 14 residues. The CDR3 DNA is TGTGCCAGCAAACTGGTGAGACAGGGGCATGAGCAGTTCTTC. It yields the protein CASKLVRQGHEQFF.

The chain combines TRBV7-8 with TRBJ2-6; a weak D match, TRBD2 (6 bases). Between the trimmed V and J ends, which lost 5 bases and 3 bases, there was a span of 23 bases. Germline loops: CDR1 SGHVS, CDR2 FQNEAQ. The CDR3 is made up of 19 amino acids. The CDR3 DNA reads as TGTGCCAGCAGCCCCCTCGGCGGGGTGAGATGGGGTGGGGCCAACGTCCTGACTTTC. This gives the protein CASSPLGGVRWGGANVLTF.

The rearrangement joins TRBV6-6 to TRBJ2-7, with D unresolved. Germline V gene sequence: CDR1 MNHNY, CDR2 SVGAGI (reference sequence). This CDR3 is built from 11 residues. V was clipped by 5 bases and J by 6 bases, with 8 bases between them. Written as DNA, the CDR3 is TGTGCCAGCAGTCTTCCGGGCGAGCAGTACTTC. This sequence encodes CASSLPGEQYF.

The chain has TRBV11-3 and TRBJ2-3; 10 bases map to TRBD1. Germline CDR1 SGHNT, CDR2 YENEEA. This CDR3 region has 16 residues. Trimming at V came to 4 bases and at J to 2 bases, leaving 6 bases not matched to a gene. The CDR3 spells CASSSRTGGFTDTQYF. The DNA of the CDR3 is TGTGCCAGCAGCTCCCGGACAGGGGGTTTCACAGATACGCAGTATTTT. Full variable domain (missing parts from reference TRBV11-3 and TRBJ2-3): EAGVVQSPRYKIIEKKQPVAFWCNPISGHNTLYWYLQNLGQGPELLIRYENEEAVDDSQLPKDRFSAERLKGVDSTLKIQPAELGDSAVYLCASSSRTGGFTDTQYFGPGTRLTVL.

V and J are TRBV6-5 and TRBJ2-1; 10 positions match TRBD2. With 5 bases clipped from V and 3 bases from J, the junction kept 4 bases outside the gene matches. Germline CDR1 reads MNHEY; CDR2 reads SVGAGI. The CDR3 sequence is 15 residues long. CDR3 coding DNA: TGTGCCAGCAGTCCCCGGACTAGCGGCTACAATGAGCAGTTCTTC. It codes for CASSPRTSGYNEQFF.

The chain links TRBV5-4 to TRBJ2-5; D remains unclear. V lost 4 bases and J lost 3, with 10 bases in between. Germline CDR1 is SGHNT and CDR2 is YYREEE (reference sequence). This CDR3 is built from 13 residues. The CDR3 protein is CASSPGLEETQYF. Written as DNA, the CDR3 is TGTGCCAGCAGCCCCGGGTTAGAAGAGACCCAGTACTTC.

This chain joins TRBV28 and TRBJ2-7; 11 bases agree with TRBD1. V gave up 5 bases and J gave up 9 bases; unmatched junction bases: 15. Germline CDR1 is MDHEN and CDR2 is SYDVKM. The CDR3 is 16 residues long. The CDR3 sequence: CASSLSPGTGGKRQYF. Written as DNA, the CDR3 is TGTGCCAGCAGTCTAAGCCCCGGGACAGGGGGAAAAAGGCAGTACTTC.

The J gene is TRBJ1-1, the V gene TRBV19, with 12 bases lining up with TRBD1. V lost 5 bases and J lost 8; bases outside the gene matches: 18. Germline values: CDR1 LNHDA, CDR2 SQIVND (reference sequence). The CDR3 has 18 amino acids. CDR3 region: CASSLTIRDRGPRAEAFF. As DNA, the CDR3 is TGTGCCAGTAGTCTAACCATCCGGGACAGGGGGCCGCGGGCCGAAGCTTTCTTT.

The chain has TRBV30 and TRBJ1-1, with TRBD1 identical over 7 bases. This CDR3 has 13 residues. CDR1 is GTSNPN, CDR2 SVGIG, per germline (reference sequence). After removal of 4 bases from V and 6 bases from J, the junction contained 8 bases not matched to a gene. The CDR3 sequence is CAWMTGFSPEAFF. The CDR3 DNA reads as TGTGCCTGGATGACAGGGTTCTCCCCTGAAGCTTTCTTT.

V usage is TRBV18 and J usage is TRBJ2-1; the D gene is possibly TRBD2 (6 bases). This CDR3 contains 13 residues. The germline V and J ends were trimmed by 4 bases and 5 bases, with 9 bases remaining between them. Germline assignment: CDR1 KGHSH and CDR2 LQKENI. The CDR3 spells CASSRQRDNEQFF. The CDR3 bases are TGTGCCAGCTCACGCCAGCGGGACAATGAGCAGTTCTTC.

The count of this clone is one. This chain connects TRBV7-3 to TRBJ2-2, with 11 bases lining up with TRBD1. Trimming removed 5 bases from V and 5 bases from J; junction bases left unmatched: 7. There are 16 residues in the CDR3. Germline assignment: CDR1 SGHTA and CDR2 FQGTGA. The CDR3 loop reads CASSIRDRGWTGELFF. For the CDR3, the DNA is TGTGCCAGCAGCATCCGGGACAGGGGGTGGACCGGGGAGCTGTTTTTT.

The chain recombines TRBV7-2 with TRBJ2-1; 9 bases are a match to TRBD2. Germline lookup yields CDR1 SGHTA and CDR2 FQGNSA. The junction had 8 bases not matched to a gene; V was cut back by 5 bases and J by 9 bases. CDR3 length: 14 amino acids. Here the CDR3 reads CASSRRTSVREQFF. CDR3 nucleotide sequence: TGTGCCAGCAGCAGACGGACTAGCGTACGTGAGCAGTTCTTC. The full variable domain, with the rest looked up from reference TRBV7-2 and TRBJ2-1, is GAGVSQSPSNKVTEKGKDVELRCDPISGHTALYWYRQSLGQGLEFLIYFQGNSAPDKSGLPSDRFSAERTGGSVSTLTIQRTQQEDSAVYLCASSRRTSVREQFFGPGTRLTVL.

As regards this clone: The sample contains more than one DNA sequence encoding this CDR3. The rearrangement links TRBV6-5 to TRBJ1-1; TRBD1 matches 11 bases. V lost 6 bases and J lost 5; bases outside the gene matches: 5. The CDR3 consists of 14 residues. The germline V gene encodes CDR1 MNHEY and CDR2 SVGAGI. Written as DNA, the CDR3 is TGTGCCAGCAGCCGGGACAGGGGGGGTACTGAAGCTTTCTTT. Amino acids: CASSRDRGGTEAFF.

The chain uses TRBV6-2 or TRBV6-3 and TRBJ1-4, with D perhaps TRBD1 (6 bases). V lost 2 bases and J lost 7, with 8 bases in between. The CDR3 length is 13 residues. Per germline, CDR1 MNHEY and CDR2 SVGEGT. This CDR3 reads CASSYNRAEKLFF. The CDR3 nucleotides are TGTGCCAGCAGTTACAACAGGGCTGAAAAACTGTTTTTT.

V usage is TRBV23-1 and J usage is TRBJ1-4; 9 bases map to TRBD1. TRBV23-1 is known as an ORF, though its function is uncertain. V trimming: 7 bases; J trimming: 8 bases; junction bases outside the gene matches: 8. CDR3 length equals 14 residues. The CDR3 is CASKPNRGREKLFF. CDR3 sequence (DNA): TGCGCCAGCAAGCCTAACAGGGGGCGCGAAAAACTGTTTTTT.

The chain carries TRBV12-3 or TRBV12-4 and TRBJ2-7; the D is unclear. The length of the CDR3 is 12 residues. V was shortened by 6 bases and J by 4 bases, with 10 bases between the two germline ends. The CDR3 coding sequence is TGTGCCAGCAGCCGCCTTAGATACGAGCAGTACTTC. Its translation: CASSRLRYEQYF.